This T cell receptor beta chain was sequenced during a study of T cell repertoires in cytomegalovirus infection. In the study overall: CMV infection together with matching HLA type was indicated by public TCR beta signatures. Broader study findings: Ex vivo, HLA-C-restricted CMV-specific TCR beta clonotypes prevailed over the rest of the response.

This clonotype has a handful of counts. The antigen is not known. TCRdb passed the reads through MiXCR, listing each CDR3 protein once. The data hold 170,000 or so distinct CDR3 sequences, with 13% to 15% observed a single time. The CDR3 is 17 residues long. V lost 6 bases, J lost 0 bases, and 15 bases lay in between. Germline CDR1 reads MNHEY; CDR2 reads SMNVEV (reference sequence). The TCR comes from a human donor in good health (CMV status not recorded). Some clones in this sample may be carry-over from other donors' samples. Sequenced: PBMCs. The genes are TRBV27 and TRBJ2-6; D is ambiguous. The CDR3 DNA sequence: TGTGCCAGCAGCCACATTACAGCTTTCTCTGGGGCCAACGTCCTGACTTTC. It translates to CASSHITAFSGANVLTF.